The T cell receptor beta chain under discussion was sequenced for a study of human T cells and chemical hapten exposure. Study details: Sensitization used 2% DPC on about 2 cm by about 2 cm upper inner arm skin. Per-sample TCR yield variability stemmed mainly from small pooled library volume differences.

Germline V gene sequence: CDR1 SEHNR, CDR2 FQNEAQ (reference sequence). V gave up 1 base and J gave up 3 bases; unmatched junction bases: 3. This CDR3 contains 15 residues. TCRdb fed the RACE reads into MiXCR, producing one record per CDR3 protein. The sample consists of some 70,000 distinct CDR3 sequences, roughly 9.8% of them appearing once. In regard to this clonotype: Its target is unknown.

Overall study results and limits: There was a positive correlation between PT1 expanded TCR counts and patch test score. The number of TCRs above 1 in 1000 frequency did not change after DPC sensitization.

Sample time point: pre-sensitization, week 0. Treatment described: therapeutic diphenylcyclopropenone sensitization with weekly scalp DPC. The sample consisted of whole blood, taken in connection with sensitization to the hapten diphenylcyclopropenone (DPC). This receptor was obtained from a woman aged 50 to 65 with alopecia areata. Some clones in this sample may be carry-over from other donors' samples. The rearrangement joins TRBV7-9 to TRBJ1-3; 7 bases are a match to TRBD1. This CDR3 reads CASSLGQGGGNTIYF. CDR3 sequence (DNA): TGTGCCAGCAGCTTAGGACAGGGAGGTGGAAACACCATATATTTT.